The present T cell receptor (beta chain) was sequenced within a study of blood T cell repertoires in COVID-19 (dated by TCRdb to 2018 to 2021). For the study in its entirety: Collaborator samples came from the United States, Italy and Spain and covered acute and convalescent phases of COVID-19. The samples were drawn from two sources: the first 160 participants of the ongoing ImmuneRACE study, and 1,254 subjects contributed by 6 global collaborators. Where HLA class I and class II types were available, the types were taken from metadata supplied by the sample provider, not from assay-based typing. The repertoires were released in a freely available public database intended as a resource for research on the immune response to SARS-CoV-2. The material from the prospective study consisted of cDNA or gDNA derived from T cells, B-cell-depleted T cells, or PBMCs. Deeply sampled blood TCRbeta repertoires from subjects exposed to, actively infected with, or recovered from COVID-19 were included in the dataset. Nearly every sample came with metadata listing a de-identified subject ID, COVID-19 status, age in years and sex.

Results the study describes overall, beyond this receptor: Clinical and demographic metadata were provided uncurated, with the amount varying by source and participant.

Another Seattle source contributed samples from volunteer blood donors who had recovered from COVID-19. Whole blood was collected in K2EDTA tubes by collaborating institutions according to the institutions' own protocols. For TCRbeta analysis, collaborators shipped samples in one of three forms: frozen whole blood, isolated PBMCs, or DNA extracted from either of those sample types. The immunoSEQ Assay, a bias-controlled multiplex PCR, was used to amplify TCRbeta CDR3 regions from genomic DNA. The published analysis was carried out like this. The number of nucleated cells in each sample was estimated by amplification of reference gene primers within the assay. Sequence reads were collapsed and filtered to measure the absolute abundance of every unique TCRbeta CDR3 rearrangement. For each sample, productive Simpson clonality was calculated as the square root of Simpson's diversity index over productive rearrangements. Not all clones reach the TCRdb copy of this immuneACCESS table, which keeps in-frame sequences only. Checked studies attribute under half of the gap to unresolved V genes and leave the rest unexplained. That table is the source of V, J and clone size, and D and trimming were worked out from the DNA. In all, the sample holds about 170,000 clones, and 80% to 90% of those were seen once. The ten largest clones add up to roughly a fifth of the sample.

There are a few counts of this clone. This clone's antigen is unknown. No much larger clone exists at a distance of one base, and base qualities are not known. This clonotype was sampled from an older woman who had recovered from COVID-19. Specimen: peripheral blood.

The nucleotides read TGCAGCGTTATGCGAGGGACAGGGGGCACTGAAGCTTTCTTT. This gives the protein CSVMRGTGGTEAFF. The chain links TRBV29-1 with TRBJ1-1, with TRBD1 identical over 11 junction bases. Taken from cysteine to phenylalanine, the CDR3 has 14 residues. Only the CDR3 region is kept as DNA, spanning 42 bases read in frame from base 1. The junction shows trimming of 5 bases on V and 4 bases on J, and the gene matches do not reach 6 bases of it. In the germline V gene, CDR1 corresponds to SQVTM and CDR2 to ANQGSEA.